This T cell receptor beta chain was profiled in a study of OX40 agonist ivuxolimab in advanced cancers. Study information: Partial responses occurred in Three dose-escalation patients, one with hepatocellular carcinoma and two with cutaneous melanoma.

This CDR3 contains 16 residues. The V gene's germline CDR1 is WSHSY and CDR2 SAAADI. The junction had 9 bases not matched to a gene; V was cut back by 4 bases and J by 7 bases. Produced via immunoSEQ multiplex PCR; TCRdb's table is partial and in-frame only. The sample shows fewer than 20,000 clones, about 90% of them seen only once. Patients were ineligible given autoimmune disease history or systemic immunosuppression. The chain combines TRBV10-2 with TRBJ2-4; TRBD1 aligns across 11 bases. The source is an adult with an advanced solid tumor such as melanoma, head and neck, liver or kidney cancer. The source material was CD4+ or CD8+ T cells sorted from blood, sampled in a trial of the OX40 agonist ivuxolimab. CDR3 loop: CASSAGTGGFWNIQYF. Written as DNA, the CDR3 is TGCGCCAGCAGTGCCGGGACAGGGGGTTTTTGGAACATTCAGTACTTC.